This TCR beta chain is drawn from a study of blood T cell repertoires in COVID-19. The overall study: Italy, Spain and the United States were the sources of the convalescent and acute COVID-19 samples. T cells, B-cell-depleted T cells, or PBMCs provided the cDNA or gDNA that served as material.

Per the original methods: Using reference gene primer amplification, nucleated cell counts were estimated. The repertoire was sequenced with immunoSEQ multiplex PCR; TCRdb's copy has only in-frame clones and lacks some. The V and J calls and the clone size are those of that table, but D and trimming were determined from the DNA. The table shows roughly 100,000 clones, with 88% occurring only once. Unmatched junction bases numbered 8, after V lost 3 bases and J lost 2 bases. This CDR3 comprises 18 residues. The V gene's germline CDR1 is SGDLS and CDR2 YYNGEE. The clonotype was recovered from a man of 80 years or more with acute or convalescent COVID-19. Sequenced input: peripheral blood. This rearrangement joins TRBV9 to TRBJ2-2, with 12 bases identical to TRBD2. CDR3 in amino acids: CASSGRGLAGINTGELFF. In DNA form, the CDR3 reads TGTGCCAGCAGCGGAAGAGGACTAGCGGGGATAAACACCGGGGAGCTGTTTTTT.